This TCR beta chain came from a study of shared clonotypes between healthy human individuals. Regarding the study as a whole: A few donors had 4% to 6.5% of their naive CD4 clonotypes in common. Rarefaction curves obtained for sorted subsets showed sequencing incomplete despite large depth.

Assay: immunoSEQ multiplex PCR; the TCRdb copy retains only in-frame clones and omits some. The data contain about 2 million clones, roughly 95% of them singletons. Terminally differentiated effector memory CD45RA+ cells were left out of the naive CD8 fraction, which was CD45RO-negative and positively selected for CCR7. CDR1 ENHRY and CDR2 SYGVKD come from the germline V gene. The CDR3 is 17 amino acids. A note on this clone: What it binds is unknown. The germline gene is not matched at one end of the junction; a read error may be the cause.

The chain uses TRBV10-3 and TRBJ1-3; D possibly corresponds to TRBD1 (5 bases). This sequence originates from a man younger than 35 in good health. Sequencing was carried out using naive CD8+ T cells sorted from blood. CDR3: CAISGWGDSGTGNTIYF. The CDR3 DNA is TGTGCCATCAGTGGCTGGGGGGACTCCGGGACTGGGAACACCATATATTTT.